The rows below give T cell receptor beta chains drawn from one sample of a study of T-cell reconstitution after alpha-beta-depleted transplantation in children. TCRdb called the PCR reads again in MiXCR, with one record for every CDR3 protein. Among 190,000 or so distinct CDR3 sequences listed, roughly 7.5% were seen once. The sequencing here drew on PBMCs from the stem cell graft donor, taken from the stem cell graft. Receptors were obtained from a human donor who donated a stem cell graft to a child with Wiskott-Aldrich syndrome. Each CDR3 is given with its conserved first and last residue. Fields, in order: J gene, V gene, D gene, clone size, CDR3 protein, CDR3 DNA. A D gene is named only where the DNA matches it firmly. Expanded clones are given a class, and other clones once, few, many or no size at all.

j_call: TRBJ2-1
v_call: TRBV10-1
d_call: .
clone_size: many
cdr3_aa: CASSDSNGGYDEQFF
cdr3_nt: TGCGCCAGCAGTGATTCTAACGGGGGTTACGATGAGCAGTTCTTC

j_call: TRBJ2-1
v_call: TRBV30
d_call: .
clone_size: few
cdr3_aa: CAWSSRAGYNEQFF
cdr3_nt: TGTGCCTGGAGCTCCCGGGCCGGTTACAATGAGCAGTTCTTC

j_call: TRBJ1-1
v_call: TRBV5-1
d_call: .
clone_size: .
cdr3_aa: CASSLGTQGGKTEAFF
cdr3_nt: TGCGCCAGCAGCTTGGGTACGCAAGGGGGGAAGACTGAAGCTTTCTTT

j_call: TRBJ1-1
v_call: TRBV12-3/TRBV12-4
d_call: TRBD1
clone_size: many
cdr3_aa: CASSPTGQGPEAFF
cdr3_nt: TGTGCCAGCAGTCCTACTGGACAGGGCCCTGAAGCTTTCTTT

j_call: TRBJ2-1
v_call: TRBV12-3/TRBV12-4
d_call: .
clone_size: many
cdr3_aa: CASTQGSYNEQFF
cdr3_nt: TGTGCCAGCACCCAGGGCTCCTACAATGAGCAGTTCTTC

j_call: TRBJ1-2
v_call: TRBV7-2
d_call: TRBD1
clone_size: many
cdr3_aa: CASRQPGQSYGYTF
cdr3_nt: TGTGCCAGCAGACAGCCGGGACAGAGTTATGGCTACACCTTC

j_call: TRBJ2-7
v_call: TRBV12-3/TRBV12-4
d_call: TRBD2
clone_size: many
cdr3_aa: CASSPGLAGGLYSYEQYF
cdr3_nt: TGTGCCAGCAGCCCGGGACTAGCGGGAGGACTATACTCCTACGAGCAGTACTTC

j_call: TRBJ2-5
v_call: TRBV29-1
d_call: .
clone_size: .
cdr3_aa: CSVGVRGARETQYF
cdr3_nt: TGCAGCGTTGGAGTTCGGGGGGCAAGGGAGACCCAGTACTTC

j_call: TRBJ1-6
v_call: TRBV27
d_call: .
clone_size: many
cdr3_aa: CASSTYNSPLHF
cdr3_nt: TGTGCCAGCAGTACCTATAATTCACCCCTCCACTTT

j_call: TRBJ2-7
v_call: TRBV5-1
d_call: TRBD1
clone_size: many
cdr3_aa: CASSLGGTGGSYEQYF
cdr3_nt: TGCGCCAGCAGCTTGGGCGGGACAGGGGGGTCCTACGAGCAGTACTTC

j_call: TRBJ1-1
v_call: TRBV12-3/TRBV12-4
d_call: .
clone_size: many
cdr3_aa: CASSLVPGGANF
cdr3_nt: TGTGCCAGCAGTTTAGTCCCTGGCGGGGCCAACTTT

j_call: TRBJ2-1
v_call: TRBV7-9
d_call: .
clone_size: many
cdr3_aa: CASSLAGESEQFF
cdr3_nt: TGTGCCAGCAGCTTAGCGGGGGAGAGCGAGCAGTTCTTC

j_call: TRBJ2-5
v_call: TRBV28
d_call: .
clone_size: many
cdr3_aa: CASSLLGQETQYF
cdr3_nt: TGTGCCAGCAGTTTATTAGGCCAGGAGACCCAGTACTTC

j_call: TRBJ2-1
v_call: TRBV5-1
d_call: .
clone_size: few
cdr3_aa: CASSLEWAEPSYNEQFF
cdr3_nt: TGCGCCAGCAGCTTGGAGTGGGCAGAACCCTCCTACAATGAGCAGTTCTTC

j_call: TRBJ1-1
v_call: TRBV25-1
d_call: TRBD1
clone_size: many
cdr3_aa: CASSALGQTNTEAFF
cdr3_nt: TGTGCCAGCAGTGCTCTGGGACAGACGAACACTGAAGCTTTCTTT

j_call: TRBJ2-2
v_call: TRBV10-3
d_call: TRBD1
clone_size: many
cdr3_aa: CAINGQGSNTGELFF
cdr3_nt: TGTGCCATCAACGGACAGGGATCGAACACCGGGGAGCTGTTTTTT

j_call: TRBJ2-1
v_call: TRBV5-1
d_call: .
clone_size: many
cdr3_aa: CASSISGDGYEQFF
cdr3_nt: TGCGCCAGCAGCATAAGCGGCGACGGCTATGAGCAGTTCTTC

j_call: TRBJ2-7
v_call: TRBV7-2
d_call: TRBD1
clone_size: many
cdr3_aa: CASSLRQGGTIEQYF
cdr3_nt: TGTGCCAGCAGCCTAAGACAGGGGGGGACGATCGAGCAGTACTTC

j_call: TRBJ1-6
v_call: TRBV7-2
d_call: .
clone_size: many
cdr3_aa: CASNQYGGNSPLHF
cdr3_nt: TGTGCCAGCAACCAATACGGGGGTAATTCACCCCTCCACTTT

j_call: TRBJ2-7
v_call: TRBV6-1
d_call: .
clone_size: many
cdr3_aa: CASRGSSIPYEQYF
cdr3_nt: TGTGCCAGCAGGGGAAGCTCAATTCCCTACGAGCAGTACTTC

j_call: TRBJ2-3
v_call: TRBV21-1
d_call: .
clone_size: .
cdr3_aa: CASSRLAGDVPDTQYF
cdr3_nt: TGTGCCAGCAGCAGATTAGCGGGAGACGTTCCAGATACGCAGTATTTT

j_call: TRBJ2-1
v_call: TRBV12-3/TRBV12-4
d_call: .
clone_size: many
cdr3_aa: CASTPGGSRPNEQFF
cdr3_nt: TGTGCCAGCACCCCCGGGGGTAGTCGACCCAATGAGCAGTTCTTC

j_call: TRBJ2-1
v_call: TRBV7-8
d_call: TRBD1
clone_size: few
cdr3_aa: CASSLIPPPGTGTMGEQFF
cdr3_nt: TGTGCCAGCAGCCTCATACCCCCCCCCGGGACAGGGACTATGGGTGAGCAGTTCTTC

j_call: TRBJ2-3
v_call: TRBV4-3
d_call: .
clone_size: many
cdr3_aa: CASSQDFLGHTDTQYF
cdr3_nt: TGCGCCAGCAGCCAAGATTTCTTGGGACACACAGATACGCAGTATTTT

j_call: TRBJ1-5
v_call: TRBV29-1
d_call: .
clone_size: many
cdr3_aa: CSVVSGNSNQPQHF
cdr3_nt: TGCAGCGTTGTTTCAGGTAATAGCAATCAGCCCCAGCATTTT

j_call: TRBJ2-1
v_call: TRBV24-1
d_call: TRBD1
clone_size: many
cdr3_aa: CATSDSGTGNEQFF
cdr3_nt: TGTGCCACCAGTGATTCGGGGACAGGGAATGAGCAGTTCTTC

j_call: TRBJ2-7
v_call: TRBV5-1
d_call: .
clone_size: many
cdr3_aa: CASSERGGRYEQYF
cdr3_nt: TGCGCCAGCAGTGAAAGGGGGGGCCGCTACGAGCAGTACTTC

j_call: TRBJ1-2
v_call: TRBV9
d_call: .
clone_size: many
cdr3_aa: CASRQGTYGYTF
cdr3_nt: TGTGCCAGCAGGCAGGGGACCTATGGCTACACCTTC

j_call: TRBJ2-1
v_call: TRBV15
d_call: .
clone_size: .
cdr3_aa: CATSRDEMGAQSNEQFF
cdr3_nt: TGTGCCACCAGCAGAGATGAGATGGGGGCCCAATCCAATGAGCAGTTCTTC

j_call: TRBJ2-1
v_call: TRBV12-3/TRBV12-4
d_call: .
clone_size: many
cdr3_aa: CASSLVPKNEQFF
cdr3_nt: TGTGCCAGCAGTTTAGTTCCGAAAAATGAGCAGTTCTTC

j_call: TRBJ1-1
v_call: TRBV12-3/TRBV12-4
d_call: .
clone_size: many
cdr3_aa: CASSFVRGNTEAFF
cdr3_nt: TGTGCCAGCAGTTTTGTTAGGGGGAACACTGAAGCTTTCTTT